This T cell receptor beta chain originates from a study of cytomegalovirus exposure and HLA in healthy donors. Whole-study results and caveats: Among the CMV-associated chains, three were confirmed in vitro as specific for CMV antigens.

The PCR employed 60 Vbeta primers together with 13 Jbeta primers. Clones were read by immunoSEQ multiplex PCR, and TCRdb kept only the in-frame ones, dropping some. This sample has 120,000 to 150,000 clones, with about four fifths found just once. This CDR3 has 15 residues. Germline V lookup: CDR1 SGDLS, CDR2 YYNGEE. V dropped 4 bases and J dropped 3; count of bases not matched to a gene: 6. To note about this clone: Its target is unknown.

The origin of this receptor is a male donor in good health and CMV-seronegative. The chain recombines TRBV9 with TRBJ2-7; 11 bases map to TRBD1. Material for sequencing was PBMCs. CDR3 amino acids: CASSPGTGGSYEQYF. CDR3 in DNA: TGTGCCAGCAGCCCAGGGACAGGGGGTAGCTACGAGCAGTACTTC.